This TCR beta chain was retrieved from a study of vaccination and CD4 T cells after COVID-19. The CDR3 contains 14 residues. V dropped 6 bases and J dropped 2 bases, with 13 bases sitting between them. From germline, CDR1 is MNHEY and CDR2 SVGEGT. Treatment described: approximately nine-day PBMC culture with coronavirus spike peptide pools or control peptides (ViraFEST assay). Peptide-pool expansion of antigen-specific T cells preceded TCR sequencing in ViraFEST. With about 9 days of culture completed, CD4+ T cells were isolated by negative selection. Cultured CD4+ T cells had their DNA profiled by the Oncomine TCR Beta short-read assay. TCRdb re-analysed the PCR reads in MiXCR, keeping a single row per CDR3 protein. The table records about 15,000 distinct CDR3 sequences, less than 70% of them present only once. As to this clonotype: Antigen unknown.

The receptor was derived from a human donor who had recovered from COVID-19. V is TRBV6-2 or TRBV6-3 and J is TRBJ1-1; D unresolved. Sequenced material: CD4+ T cells from blood, cultured in vitro, taken before SARS-CoV-2 vaccination. CDR3 protein: CASRLTGVNTEAFF. The DNA of the CDR3 is TGTGCCAGCAGGCTGACTGGGGTTAACACTGAAGCTTTCTTT.